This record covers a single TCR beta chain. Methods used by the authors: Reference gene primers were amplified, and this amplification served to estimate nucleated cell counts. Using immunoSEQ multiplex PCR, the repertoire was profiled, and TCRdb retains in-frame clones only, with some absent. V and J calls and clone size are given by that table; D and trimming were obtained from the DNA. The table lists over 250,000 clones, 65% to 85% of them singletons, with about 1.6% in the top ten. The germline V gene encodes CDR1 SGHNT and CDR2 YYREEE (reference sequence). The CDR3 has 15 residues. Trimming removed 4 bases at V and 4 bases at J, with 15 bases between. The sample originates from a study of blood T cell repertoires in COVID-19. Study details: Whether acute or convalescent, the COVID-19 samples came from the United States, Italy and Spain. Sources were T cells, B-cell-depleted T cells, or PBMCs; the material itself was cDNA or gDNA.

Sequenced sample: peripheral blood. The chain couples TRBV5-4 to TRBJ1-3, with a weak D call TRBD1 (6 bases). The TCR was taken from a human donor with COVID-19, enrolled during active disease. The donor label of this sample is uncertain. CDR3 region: CASSRDTQKGNTIYF. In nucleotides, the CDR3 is TGTGCCAGCAGCCGGGACACACAAAAAGGAAACACCATATATTTT.